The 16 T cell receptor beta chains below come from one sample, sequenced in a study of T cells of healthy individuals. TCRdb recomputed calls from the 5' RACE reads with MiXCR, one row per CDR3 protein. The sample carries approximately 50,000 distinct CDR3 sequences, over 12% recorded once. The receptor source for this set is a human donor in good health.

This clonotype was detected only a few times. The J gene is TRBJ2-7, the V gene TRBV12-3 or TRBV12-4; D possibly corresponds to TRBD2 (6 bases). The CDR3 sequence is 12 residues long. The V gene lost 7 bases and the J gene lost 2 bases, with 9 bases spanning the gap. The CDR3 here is CASNAGTYEQYF. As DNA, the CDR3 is TGTGCCAGCAATGCGGGAACCTACGAGCAGTACTTC.

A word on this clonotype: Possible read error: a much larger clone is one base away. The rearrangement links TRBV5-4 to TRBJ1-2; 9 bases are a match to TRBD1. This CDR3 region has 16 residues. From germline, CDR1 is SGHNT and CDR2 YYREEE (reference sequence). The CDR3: CASSLAGTGNIYGYNF. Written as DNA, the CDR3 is TGTGCCAGCAGCTTGGCCGGGACAGGGAATATCTATGGCTACAACTTC.

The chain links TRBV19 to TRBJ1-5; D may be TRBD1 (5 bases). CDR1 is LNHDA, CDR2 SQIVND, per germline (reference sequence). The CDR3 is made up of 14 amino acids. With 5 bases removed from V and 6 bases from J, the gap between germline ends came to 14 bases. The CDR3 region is CASSHRDGAQPQHF. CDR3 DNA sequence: TGTGCCAGTAGTCACCGGGACGGTGCTCAGCCCCAGCATTTT.

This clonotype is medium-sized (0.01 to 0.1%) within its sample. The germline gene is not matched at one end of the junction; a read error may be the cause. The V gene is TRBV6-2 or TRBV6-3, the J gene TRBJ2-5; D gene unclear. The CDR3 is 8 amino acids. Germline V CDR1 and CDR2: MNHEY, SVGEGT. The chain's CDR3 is CASSSPDF. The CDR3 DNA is TGTGCCAGCAGTTCCCCTGACTTC.

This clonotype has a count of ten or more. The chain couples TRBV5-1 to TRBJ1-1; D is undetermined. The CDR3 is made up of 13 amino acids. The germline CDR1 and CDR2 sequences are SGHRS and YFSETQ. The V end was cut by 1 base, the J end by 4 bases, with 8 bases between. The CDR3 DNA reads TGCGCCAGCAGCTTGATCCGGGGCACTGAAGCTTTCTTT. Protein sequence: CASSLIRGTEAFF.

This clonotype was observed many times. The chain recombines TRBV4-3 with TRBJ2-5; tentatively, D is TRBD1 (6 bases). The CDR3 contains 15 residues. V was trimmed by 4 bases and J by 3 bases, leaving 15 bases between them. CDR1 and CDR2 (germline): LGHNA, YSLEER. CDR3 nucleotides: TGCGCCAGCAGCCGCACAACAGGGACCGAAGAGACCCAGTACTTC. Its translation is CASSRTTGTEETQYF.

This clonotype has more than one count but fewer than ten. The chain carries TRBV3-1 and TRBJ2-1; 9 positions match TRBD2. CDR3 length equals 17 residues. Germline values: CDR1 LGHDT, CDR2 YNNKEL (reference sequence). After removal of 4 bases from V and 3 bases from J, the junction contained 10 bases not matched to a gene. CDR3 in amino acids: CASSRGGSGSFYNEQFF. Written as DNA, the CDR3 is TGTGCCAGCAGCCGGGGGGGTAGCGGGAGCTTCTACAATGAGCAGTTCTTC.

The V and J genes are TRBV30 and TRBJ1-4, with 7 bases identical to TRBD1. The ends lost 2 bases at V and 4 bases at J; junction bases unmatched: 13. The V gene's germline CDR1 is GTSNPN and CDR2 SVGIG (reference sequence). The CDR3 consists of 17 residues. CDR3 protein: CAWSSRDSQLNNEKLFF. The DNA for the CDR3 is TGTGCCTGGAGTTCCCGGGACAGTCAACTTAATAATGAAAAACTGTTTTTT.

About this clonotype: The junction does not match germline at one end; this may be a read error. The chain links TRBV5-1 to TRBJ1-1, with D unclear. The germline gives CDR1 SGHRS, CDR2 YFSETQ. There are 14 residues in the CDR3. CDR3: CGSSLSQANTEAFF. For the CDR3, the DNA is TGCGGCAGCAGCTTAAGCCAGGCGAACACTGAAGCTTTCTTT.

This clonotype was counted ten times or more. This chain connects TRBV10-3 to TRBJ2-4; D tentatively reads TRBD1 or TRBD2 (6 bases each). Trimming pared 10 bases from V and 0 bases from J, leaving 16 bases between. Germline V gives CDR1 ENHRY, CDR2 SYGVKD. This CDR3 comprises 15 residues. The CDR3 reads CATRRGEEAKNIQYF. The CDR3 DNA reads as TGTGCCACCCGAAGGGGGGAAGAAGCCAAAAACATTCAGTACTTC.

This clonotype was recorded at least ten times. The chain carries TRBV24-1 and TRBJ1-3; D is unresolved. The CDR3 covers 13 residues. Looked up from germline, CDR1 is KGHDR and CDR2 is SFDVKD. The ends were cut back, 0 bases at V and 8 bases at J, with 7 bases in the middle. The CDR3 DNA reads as TGTGCCACCAGTGATTTGGACGGAGACACCATATATTTT. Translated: CATSDLDGDTIYF.

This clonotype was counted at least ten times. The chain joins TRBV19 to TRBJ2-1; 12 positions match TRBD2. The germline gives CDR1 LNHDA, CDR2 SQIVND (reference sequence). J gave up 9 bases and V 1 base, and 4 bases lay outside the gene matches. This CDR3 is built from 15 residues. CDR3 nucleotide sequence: TGTGCCAGTAGTATAGCTAGCGGGGGGGCAGGTGAGCAGTTCTTC. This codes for CASSIASGGAGEQFF.

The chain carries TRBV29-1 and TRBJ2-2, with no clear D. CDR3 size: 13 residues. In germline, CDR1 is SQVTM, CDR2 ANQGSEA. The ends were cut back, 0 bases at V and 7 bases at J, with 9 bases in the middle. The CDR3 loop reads CSVEESGVGELFF. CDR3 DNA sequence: TGCAGCGTTGAAGAATCGGGTGTCGGGGAGCTGTTTTTT.

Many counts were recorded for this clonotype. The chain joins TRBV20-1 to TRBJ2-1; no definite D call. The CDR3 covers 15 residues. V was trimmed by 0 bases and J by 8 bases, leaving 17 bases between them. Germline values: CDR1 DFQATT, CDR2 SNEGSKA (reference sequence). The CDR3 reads CSARDRSNSIHEQFF. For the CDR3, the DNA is TGCAGTGCTAGAGATCGAAGCAACTCGATTCATGAGCAGTTCTTC.

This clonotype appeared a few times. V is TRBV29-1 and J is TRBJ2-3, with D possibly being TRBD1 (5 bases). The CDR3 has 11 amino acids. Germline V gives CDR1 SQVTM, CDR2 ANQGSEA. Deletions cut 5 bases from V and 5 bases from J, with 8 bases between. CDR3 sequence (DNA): TGCAGCGTTAGTAGGGGAGATACGCAGTATTTT. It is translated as CSVSRGDTQYF.

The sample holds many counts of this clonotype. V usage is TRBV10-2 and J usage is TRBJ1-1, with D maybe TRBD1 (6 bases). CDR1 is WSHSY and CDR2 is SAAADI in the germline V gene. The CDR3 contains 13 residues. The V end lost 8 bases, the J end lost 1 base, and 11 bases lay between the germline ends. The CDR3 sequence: CASARGPNTEAFF. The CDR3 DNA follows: TGCGCCAGCGCCAGGGGTCCGAACACTGAAGCTTTCTTT.